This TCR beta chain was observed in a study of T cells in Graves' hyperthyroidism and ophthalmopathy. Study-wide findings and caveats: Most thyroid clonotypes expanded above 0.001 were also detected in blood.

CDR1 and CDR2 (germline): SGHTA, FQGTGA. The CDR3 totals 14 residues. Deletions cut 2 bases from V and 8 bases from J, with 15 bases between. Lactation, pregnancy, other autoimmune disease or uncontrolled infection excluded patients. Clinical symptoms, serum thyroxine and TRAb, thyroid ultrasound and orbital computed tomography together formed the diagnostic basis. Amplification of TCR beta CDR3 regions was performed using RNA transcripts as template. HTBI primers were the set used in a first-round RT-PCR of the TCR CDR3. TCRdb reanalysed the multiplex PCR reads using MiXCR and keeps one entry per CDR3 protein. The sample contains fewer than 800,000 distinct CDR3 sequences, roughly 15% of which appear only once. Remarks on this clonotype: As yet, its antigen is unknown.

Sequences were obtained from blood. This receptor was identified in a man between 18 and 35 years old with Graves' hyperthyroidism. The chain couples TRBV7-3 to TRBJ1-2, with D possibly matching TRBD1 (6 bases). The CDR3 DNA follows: TGTGCCAGCAGCTTAGACAGGCCAAGAGGAGGCTACACCTTC. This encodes CASSLDRPRGGYTF.